The clone carrying this T cell receptor (beta chain) was observed at least ten times. As yet, its antigen is unknown. This record comes from a study of identical twins' blood T cells. TCRdb independently ran MiXCR on the 5' RACE reads; one entry per CDR3 protein. The table shows a few hundred thousand distinct CDR3 sequences, with roughly 31% occurring only once. Likely shared infections and vaccines: all three twin pairs were reared together. Study observations and caveats: Twin repertoire similarity may partly reflect shared environment.

The receptor was isolated from a woman between 18 and 49 years old in good health. Material: PBMCs.

The CDR3 DNA sequence: TGTGCCAGCAGTTACTATGGGGTTTCACCCCTCCACTTT. Translated: CASSYYGVSPLHF. The chain recombines TRBV6-2 or TRBV6-3 with TRBJ1-6; no definite D call. The CDR3 spans 13 residues. V was trimmed by 1 base and J by 9 bases, leaving 7 bases between them. CDR1 and CDR2 from the germline V gene are MNHEY and SVGEGT.